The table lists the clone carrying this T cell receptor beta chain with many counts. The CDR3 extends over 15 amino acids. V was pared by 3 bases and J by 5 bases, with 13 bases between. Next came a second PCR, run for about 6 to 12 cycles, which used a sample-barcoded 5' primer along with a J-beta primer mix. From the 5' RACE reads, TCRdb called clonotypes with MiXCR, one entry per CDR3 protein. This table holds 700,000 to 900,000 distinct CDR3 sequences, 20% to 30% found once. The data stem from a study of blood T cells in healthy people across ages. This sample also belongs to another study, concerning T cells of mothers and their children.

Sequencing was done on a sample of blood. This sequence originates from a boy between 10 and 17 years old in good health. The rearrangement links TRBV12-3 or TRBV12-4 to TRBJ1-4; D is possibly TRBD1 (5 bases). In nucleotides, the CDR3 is TGTGCCAGCAGTTTTACAGGTGTTACCAATGAAAAACTGTTTTTT. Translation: CASSFTGVTNEKLFF.